This entry describes one TCR beta chain. Its antigen is unknown. This entry belongs to a study of shared clonotypes between healthy human individuals. The study's findings and limits: For naive CD4 cells, roughly 4.8% of clonotypes were shared across a few donors.

V was trimmed by 5 bases and J by 0 bases, leaving 10 bases between them. The germline V gene has CDR1 MDHEN and CDR2 SYDVKM. The CDR3 extends over 14 amino acids. Clones were sequenced by immunoSEQ multiplex PCR, and TCRdb holds only the in-frame ones, with some missing. This sample yields about a million clones, of which 70% to 80% are seen a single time; approximately 0.95% belongs to the top ten. CD4+ cell separation produced CD45RA+ naive and CD45RA-negative memory subsets. This receptor was identified in a man in his late teens or twenties in good health. Some clones in this sample may be carry-over from other donors' samples. Sample: memory CD4+ T cells from PBMCs. Subset described: CD45RA-negative fraction. The chain couples TRBV28 to TRBJ1-1; D not certain. CDR3 in amino acids: CASSVVSLNTEAFF. CDR3 coding DNA: TGTGCCAGCAGTGTCGTATCCCTGAACACTGAAGCTTTCTTT.